This T cell receptor (beta chain) is from a study of T cell responses to AZD1222 COVID-19 vaccine. General study results and limits: Repertoires in all cases were sampled only once the peak T cell response had passed. Baseline antibody screening turned up just a handful of seropositive AZD1222 recipients. CD4 TCRs linked to vaccination spanned spike, dominating at 160-218 and 743-854.

This clone turned up a few times. Antigen: not known. Germline CDR1 SGHNT, CDR2 YYREEE (reference sequence). Germline trimming cut 0 bases from V and 8 bases from J; bases unmatched to any gene: 3. The CDR3 sequence is 15 residues long. Sequenced by immunoSEQ multiplex PCR; TCRdb stores in-frame clones only, minus some. The table lists roughly 130,000 clones, about nine tenths of them singletons. This clonotype was obtained from an adult in good health. This chain uses TRBV5-4 with TRBJ1-6, with TRBD1 identical over 9 bases. Sequencing was performed on peripheral blood, taken on day 0 of AZD1222 vaccination. The CDR3 DNA follows: TGTGCCAGCAGCTTGGTGGGACAGGGCTATTCACCCCTCCACTTT. It translates to CASSLVGQGYSPLHF.